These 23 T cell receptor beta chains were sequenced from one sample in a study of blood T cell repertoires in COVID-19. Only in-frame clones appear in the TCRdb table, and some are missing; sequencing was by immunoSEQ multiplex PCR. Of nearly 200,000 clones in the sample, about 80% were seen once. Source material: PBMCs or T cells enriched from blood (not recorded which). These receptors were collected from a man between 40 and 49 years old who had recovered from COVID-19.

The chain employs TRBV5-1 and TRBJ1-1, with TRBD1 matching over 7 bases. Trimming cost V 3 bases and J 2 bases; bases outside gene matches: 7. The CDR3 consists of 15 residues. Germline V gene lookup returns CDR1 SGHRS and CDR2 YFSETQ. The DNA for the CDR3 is TGCGCCAGCAGCTCGGATGGACAGGCTAACACTGAAGCTTTCTTT. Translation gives CASSSDGQANTEAFF.

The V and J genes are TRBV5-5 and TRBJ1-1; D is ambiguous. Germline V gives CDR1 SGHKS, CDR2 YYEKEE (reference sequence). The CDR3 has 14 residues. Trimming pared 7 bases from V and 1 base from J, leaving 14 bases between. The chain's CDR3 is CASGVEVSNTEAFF. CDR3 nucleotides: TGTGCCAGCGGGGTGGAGGTCTCGAACACTGAAGCTTTCTTT.

The CDR3 DNA reads as TGTGCCAGCAGCTCTATCATATTTTCTGGGGCCAACGTCCTGACTTTC. Protein product: CASSSIIFSGANVLTF. The rearrangement uses TRBV5-5 and TRBJ2-6, with unresolved D. Trimming shortened V by 3 bases and J by 1 base, and 11 bases separated the two germline ends. The V gene's germline CDR1 is SGHKS and CDR2 YYEKEE (reference sequence). This CDR3 comprises 16 residues.

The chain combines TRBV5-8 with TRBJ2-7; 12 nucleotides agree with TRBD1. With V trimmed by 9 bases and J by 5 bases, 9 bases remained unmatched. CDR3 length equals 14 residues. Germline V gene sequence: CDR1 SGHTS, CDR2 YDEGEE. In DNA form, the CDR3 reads TGTGCCACCCTCCGGGACAGGGGGCTCGACGAGCAGTACTTC. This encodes CATLRDRGLDEQYF.

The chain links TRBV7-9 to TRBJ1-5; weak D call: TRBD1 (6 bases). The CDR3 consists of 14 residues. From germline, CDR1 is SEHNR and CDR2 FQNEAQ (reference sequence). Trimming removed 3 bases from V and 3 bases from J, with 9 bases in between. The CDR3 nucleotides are TGTGCCAGCAGCTTGGGGGCAGACAATCAGCCCCAGCATTTT. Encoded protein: CASSLGADNQPQHF.

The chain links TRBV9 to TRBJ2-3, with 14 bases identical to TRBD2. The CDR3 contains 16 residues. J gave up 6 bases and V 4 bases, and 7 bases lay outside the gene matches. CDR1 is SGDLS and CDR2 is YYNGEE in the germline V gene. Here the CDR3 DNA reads TGTGCCAGCAGCTTGGGACTAGCGGGGGCCCGGGATACGCAGTATTTT. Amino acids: CASSLGLAGARDTQYF.

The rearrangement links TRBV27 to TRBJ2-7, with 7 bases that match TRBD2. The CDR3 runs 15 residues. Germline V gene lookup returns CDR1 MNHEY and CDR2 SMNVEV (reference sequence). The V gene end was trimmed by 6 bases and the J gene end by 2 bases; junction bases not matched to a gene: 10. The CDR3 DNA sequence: TGTGCCAGCAGCCATGGGGCTAGCGGAACCTACGAGCAGTACTTC. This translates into CASSHGASGTYEQYF.

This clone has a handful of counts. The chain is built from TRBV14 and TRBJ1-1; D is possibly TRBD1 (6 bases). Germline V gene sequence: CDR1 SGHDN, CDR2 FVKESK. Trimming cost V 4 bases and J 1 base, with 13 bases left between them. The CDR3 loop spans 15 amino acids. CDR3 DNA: TGTGCCAGCAGCCTTCTGACAGGTGGGAACACTGAAGCTTTCTTT. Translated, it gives CASSLLTGGNTEAFF.

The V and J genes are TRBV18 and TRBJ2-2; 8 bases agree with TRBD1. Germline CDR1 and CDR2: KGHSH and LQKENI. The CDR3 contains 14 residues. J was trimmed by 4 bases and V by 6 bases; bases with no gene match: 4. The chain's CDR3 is CASSQGQGTGELFF. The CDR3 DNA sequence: TGTGCCAGCTCCCAAGGACAGGGCACCGGGGAGCTGTTTTTT. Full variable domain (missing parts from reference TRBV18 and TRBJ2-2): NAGVMQNPRHLVRRRGQEARLRCSPMKGHSHVYWYRQLPEEGLKFMVYLQKENIIDESGMPKERFSAEFPKEGPSILRIQQVVRGDSAAYFCASSQGQGTGELFFGEGSRLTVL.

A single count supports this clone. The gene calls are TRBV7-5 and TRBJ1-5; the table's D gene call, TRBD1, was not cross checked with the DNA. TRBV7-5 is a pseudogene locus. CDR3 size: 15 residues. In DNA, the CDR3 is TGTGCCAGAAGGCCACCCCAGGGTCCCAGTCAGCCCCAGCATTTT. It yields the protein CARRPPQGPSQPQHF.

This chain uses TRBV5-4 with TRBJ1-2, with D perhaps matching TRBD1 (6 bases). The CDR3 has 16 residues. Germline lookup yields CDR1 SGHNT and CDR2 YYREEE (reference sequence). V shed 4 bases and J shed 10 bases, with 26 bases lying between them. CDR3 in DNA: TGTGCCAGCAGCGTTTTAGCGGGACACCCTCAACGGGTCTACACCTTC. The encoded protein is CASSVLAGHPQRVYTF.

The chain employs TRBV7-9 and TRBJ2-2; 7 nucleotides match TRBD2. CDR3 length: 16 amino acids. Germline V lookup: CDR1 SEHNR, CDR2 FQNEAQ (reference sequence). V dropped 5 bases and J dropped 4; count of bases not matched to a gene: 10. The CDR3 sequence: CASSPGGGWSTGELFF. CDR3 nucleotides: TGTGCCAGCAGCCCCGGGGGAGGGTGGTCCACCGGGGAGCTGTTTTTT.

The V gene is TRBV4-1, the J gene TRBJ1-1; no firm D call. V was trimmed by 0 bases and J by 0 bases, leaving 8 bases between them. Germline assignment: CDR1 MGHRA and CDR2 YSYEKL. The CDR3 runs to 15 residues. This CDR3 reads CASSQEARVNTEAFF. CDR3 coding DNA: TGCGCCAGCAGCCAAGAGGCGAGGGTGAACACTGAAGCTTTCTTT.

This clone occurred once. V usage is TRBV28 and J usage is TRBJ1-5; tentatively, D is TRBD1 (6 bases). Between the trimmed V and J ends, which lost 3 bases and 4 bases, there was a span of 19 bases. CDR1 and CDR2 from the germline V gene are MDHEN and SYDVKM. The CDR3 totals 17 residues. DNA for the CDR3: TGTGCCAGCAGTTTTACAGGGTTCAGTGGGCGGAATCAGCCCCAGCATTTT. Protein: CASSFTGFSGRNQPQHF.

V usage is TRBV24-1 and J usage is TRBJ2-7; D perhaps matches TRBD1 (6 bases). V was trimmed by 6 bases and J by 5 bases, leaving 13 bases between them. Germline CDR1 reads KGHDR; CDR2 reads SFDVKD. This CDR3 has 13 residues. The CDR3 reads CATSRQGSNEQYF. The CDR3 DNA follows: TGTGCCACCAGTAGGCAGGGGTCCAACGAGCAGTACTTC.

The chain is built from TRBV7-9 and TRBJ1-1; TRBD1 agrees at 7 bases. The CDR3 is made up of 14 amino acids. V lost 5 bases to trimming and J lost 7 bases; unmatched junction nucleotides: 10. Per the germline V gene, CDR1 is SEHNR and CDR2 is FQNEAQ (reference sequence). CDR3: CASSLRTGESEAFF. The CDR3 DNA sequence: TGTGCCAGCAGCCTTCGGACAGGAGAAAGTGAAGCTTTCTTT.

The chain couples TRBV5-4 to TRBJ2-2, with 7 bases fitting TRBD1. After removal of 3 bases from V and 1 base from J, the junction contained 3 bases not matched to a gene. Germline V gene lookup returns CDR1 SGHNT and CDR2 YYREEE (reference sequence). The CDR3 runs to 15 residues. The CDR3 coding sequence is TGTGCCAGCAGCTCGAGGACAGGGAACACCGGGGAGCTGTTTTTT. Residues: CASSSRTGNTGELFF.

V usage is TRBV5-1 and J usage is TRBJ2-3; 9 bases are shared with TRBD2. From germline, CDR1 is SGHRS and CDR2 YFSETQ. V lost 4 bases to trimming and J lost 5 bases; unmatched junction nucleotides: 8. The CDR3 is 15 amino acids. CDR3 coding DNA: TGCGCCAGCAGCCTGCGGGGGGGCCGTCAAGATACGCAGTATTTT. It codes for CASSLRGGRQDTQYF.

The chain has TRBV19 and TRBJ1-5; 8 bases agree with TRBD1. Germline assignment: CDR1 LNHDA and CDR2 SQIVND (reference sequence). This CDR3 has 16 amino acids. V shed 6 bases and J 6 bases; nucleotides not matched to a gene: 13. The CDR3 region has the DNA TGTGCCAGTAGCAAAGACAGGGGCGCCTCCCGTCAGCCCCAGCATTTT. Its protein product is CASSKDRGASRQPQHF.

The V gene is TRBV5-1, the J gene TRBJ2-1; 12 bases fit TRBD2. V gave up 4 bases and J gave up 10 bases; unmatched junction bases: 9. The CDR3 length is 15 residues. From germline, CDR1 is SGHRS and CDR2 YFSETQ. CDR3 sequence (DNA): TGCGCCAGCAGCCTGGGGACTAGCGGGCTTAGCGAGCAGTTCTTC. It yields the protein CASSLGTSGLSEQFF.

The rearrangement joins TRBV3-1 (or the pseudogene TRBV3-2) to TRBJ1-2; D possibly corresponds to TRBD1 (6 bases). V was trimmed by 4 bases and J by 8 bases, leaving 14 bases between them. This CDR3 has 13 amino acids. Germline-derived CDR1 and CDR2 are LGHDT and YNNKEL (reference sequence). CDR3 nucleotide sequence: TGTGCCAGCAGCCTCTACAGGGAAACCGGCTACACCTTC. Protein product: CASSLYRETGYTF.

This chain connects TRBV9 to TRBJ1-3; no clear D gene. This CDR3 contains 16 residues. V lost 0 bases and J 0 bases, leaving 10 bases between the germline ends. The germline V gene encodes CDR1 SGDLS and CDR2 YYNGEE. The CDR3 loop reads CASSVEGRTSGNTIYF. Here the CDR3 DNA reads TGTGCCAGCAGCGTAGAAGGGAGGACCTCTGGAAACACCATATATTTT.

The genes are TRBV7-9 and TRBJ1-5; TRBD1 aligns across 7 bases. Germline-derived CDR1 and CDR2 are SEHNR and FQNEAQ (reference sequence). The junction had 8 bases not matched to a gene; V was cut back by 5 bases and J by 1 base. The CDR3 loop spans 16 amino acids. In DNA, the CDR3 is TGTGCCAGCAGCCGGGGGACAGCTGGGAGCAATCAGCCCCAGCATTTT. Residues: CASSRGTAGSNQPQHF.